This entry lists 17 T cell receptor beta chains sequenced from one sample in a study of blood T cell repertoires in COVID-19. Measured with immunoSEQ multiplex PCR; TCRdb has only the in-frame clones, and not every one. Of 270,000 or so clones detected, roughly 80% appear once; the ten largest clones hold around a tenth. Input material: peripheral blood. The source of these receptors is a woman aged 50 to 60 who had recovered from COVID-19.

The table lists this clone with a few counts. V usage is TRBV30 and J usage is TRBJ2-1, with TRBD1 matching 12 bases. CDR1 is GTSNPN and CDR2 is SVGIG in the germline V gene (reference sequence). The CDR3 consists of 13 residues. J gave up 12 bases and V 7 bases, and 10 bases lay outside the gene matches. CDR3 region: CAYRDRGRSTQFF. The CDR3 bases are TGTGCCTACCGGGACAGGGGGCGATCGACGCAGTTCTTC. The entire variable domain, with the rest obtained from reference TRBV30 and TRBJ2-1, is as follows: SQTIHQWPATLVQPVGSPLSLECTVEGTSNPNLYWYRQAAGRGLQLLFYSVGIGQISSEVPQNLSASRPQDRQFILSSKKLLLSDSGFYLCAYRDRGRSTQFFGPGTRLTVL.

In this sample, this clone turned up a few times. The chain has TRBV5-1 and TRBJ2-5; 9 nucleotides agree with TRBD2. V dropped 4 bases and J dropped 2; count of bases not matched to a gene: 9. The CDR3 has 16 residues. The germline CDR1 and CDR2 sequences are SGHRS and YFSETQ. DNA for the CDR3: TGCGCCAGCAGCCCTGGGACTAGCTTAAGTCAAGAGACCCAGTACTTC. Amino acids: CASSPGTSLSQETQYF.

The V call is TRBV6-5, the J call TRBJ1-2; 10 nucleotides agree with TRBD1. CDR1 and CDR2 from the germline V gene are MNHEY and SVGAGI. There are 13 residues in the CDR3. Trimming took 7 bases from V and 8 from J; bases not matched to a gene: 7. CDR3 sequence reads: CASKSTGGVGYTF. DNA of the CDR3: TGTGCCAGCAAATCGACAGGGGGCGTCGGCTACACCTTC.

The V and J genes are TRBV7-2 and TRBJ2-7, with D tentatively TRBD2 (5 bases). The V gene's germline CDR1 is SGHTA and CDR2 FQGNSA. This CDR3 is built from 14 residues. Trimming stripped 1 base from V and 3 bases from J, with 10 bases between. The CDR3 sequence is CASSLGLANYEQYF. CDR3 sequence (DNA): TGTGCCAGCAGCTTAGGTCTAGCTAACTACGAGCAGTACTTC.

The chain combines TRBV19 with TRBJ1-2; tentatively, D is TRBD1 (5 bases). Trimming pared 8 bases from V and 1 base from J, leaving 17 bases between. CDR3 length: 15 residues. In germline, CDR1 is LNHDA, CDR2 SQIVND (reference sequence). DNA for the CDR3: TGTGCCAGTTCCACAAGACAGCAGCTTAACTATGGCTACACCTTC. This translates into CASSTRQQLNYGYTF.

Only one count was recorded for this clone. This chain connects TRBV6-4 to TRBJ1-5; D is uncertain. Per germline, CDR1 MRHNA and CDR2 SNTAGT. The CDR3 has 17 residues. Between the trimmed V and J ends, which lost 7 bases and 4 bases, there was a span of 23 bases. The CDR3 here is CASKERQGFGRNQPQHF. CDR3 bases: TGTGCCAGCAAGGAGAGGCAAGGCTTTGGTAGGAATCAGCCCCAGCATTTT.

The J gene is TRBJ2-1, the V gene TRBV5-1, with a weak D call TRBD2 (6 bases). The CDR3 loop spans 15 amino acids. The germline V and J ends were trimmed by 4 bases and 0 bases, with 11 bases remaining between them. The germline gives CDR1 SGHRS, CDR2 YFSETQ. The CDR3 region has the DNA TGCGCCAGCAGCGGCCGCGGGAACTCCTACAATGAGCAGTTCTTC. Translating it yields CASSGRGNSYNEQFF.

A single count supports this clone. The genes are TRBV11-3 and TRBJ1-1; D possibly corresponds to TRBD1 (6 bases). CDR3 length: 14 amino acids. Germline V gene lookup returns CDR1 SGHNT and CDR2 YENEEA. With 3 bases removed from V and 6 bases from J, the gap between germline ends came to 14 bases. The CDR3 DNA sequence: TGTGCCAGCAGCTTTGGACAGAATGGAGCTGAAGCTTTCTTT. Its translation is CASSFGQNGAEAFF.

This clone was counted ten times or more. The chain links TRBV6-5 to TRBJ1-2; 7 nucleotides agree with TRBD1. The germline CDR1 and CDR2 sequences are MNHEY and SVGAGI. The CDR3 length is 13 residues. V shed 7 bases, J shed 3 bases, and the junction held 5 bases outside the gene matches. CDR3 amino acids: CASTRQGDYGYTF. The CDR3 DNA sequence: TGTGCCAGCACTAGACAGGGCGACTATGGCTACACCTTC.

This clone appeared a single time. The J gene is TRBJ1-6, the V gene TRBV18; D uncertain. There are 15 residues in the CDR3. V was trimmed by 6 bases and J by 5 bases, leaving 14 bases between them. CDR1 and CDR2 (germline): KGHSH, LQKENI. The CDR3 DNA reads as TGTGCCAGCTCCCACGGCCGGGGTGATAATTCACCCCTCCACTTT. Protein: CASSHGRGDNSPLHF.

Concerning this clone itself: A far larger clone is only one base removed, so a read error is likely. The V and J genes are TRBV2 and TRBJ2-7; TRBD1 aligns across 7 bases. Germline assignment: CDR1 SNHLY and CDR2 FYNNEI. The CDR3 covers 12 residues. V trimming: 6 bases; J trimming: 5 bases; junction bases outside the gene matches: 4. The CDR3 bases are TGTGCCAGCAGCCGAGGGGGCGACGAGCAGTACTTC. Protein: CASSRGGDEQYF. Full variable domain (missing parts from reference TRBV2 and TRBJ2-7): EPEVTQTPSHQVTQMGQEVILRCVPISNHLYFYWYRQILGQKVEFLVSFYNNEISEKSEIFDDQFSVERPDGSNFTLKIRSTKLEDSAMYFCASSRGGDEQYFGPGTRLTVT.

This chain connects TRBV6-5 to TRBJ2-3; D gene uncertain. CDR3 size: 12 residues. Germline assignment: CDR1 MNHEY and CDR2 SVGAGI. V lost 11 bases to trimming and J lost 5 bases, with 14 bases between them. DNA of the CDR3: TGTGCCTCCGACCGGGTCGTAGATACGCAGTATTTT. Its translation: CASDRVVDTQYF.

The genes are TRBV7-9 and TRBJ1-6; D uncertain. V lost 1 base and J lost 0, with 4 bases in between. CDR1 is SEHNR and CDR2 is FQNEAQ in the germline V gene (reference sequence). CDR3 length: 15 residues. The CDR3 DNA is TGTGCCAGCAGCTTAGTTAGCTCCTATAATTCACCCCTCCACTTT. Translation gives CASSLVSSYNSPLHF.

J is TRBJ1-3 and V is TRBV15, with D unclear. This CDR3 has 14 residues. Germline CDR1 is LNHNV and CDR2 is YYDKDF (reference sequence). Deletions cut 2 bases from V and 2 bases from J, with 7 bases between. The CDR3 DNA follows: TGTGCCACCAGCAGACCGAGGACTGGAAACACCATATATTTT. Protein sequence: CATSRPRTGNTIYF.

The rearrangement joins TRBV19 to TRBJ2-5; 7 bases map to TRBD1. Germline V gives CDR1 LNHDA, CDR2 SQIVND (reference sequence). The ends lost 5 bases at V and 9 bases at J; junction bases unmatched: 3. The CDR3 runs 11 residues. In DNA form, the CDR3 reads TGTGCCAGTAGTCAGCAGGGGGCCCAGTACTTC. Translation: CASSQQGAQYF.

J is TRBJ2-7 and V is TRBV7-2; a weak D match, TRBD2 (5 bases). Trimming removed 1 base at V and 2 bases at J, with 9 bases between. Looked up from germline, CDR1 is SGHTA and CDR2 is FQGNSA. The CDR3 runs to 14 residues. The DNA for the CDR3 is TGTGCCAGCAGCTTAGACGGGATTACCTACGAGCAGTACTTC. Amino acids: CASSLDGITYEQYF. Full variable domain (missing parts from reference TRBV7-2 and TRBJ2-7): GAGVSQSPSNKVTEKGKDVELRCDPISGHTALYWYRQSLGQGLEFLIYFQGNSAPDKSGLPSDRFSAERTGGSVSTLTIQRTQQEDSAVYLCASSLDGITYEQYFGPGTRLTVT.

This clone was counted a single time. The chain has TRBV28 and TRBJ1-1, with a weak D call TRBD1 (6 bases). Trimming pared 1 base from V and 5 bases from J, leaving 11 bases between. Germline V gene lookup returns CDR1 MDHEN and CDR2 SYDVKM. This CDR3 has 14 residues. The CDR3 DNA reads TGTGCCAGCAGTTTATTTACAGGGCAAACTGAAGCTTTCTTT. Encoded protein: CASSLFTGQTEAFF. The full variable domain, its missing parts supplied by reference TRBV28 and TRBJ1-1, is DVKVTQSSRYLVKRTGEKVFLECVQDMDHENMFWYRQDPGLGLRLIYFSYDVKMKEKGDIPEGYSVSREKKERFSLILESASTNQTSMYLCASSLFTGQTEAFFGQGTRLTVV.